Below are 26 T cell receptor beta chains sequenced from a single sample in a study of PD-1 blockade in mismatch repair-deficient tumors. Clones were read by immunoSEQ multiplex PCR, and TCRdb kept only the in-frame ones, dropping some. This repertoire shows roughly 38,000 clones, 65% to 85% found once; its top ten account for about 1%. This specimen consisted of PBMCs, obtained roughly 40 weeks after starting pembrolizumab. The receptors were gathered from an adult with mismatch repair-deficient cancer.

The V call is TRBV30, the J call TRBJ1-3; D ambiguous. The germline V gene has CDR1 GTSNPN and CDR2 SVGIG (reference sequence). CDR3 size: 18 residues. The V end was cut by 0 bases, the J end by 0 bases, with 18 bases between. CDR3 loop: CAWSVLSSGISSGNTIYF. CDR3 DNA sequence: TGTGCCTGGAGTGTACTAAGTTCGGGGATTAGCTCTGGAAACACCATATATTTT.

Here the CDR3 reads CAWIGTSGGGRPYNEQFF. Here the CDR3 DNA reads TGTGCCTGGATCGGGACTAGCGGGGGTGGCCGCCCCTACAATGAGCAGTTCTTC. This rearrangement joins TRBV30 to TRBJ2-1; TRBD2 aligns across 14 bases. This CDR3 contains 18 residues. Per the germline V gene, CDR1 is GTSNPN and CDR2 is SVGIG (reference sequence). V trimming: 4 bases; J trimming: 2 bases; junction bases outside the gene matches: 10. The full variable domain, completed using reference TRBV30 and TRBJ2-1, is SQTIHQWPATLVQPVGSPLSLECTVEGTSNPNLYWYRQAAGRGLQLLFYSVGIGQISSEVPQNLSASRPQDRQFILSSKKLLLSDSGFYLCAWIGTSGGGRPYNEQFFGPGTRLTVL.

The CDR3 protein is CASSVKDRASFSYNEQFF. The CDR3 DNA reads as TGTGCCAGCAGCGTAAAGGACAGGGCCTCTTTCTCCTACAATGAGCAGTTCTTC. The J gene is TRBJ2-1, the V gene TRBV9; 8 nucleotides match TRBD1. V shed 1 base and J 0 bases; nucleotides not matched to a gene: 9. The CDR3 length is 18 residues. CDR1 and CDR2 from the germline V gene are SGDLS and YYNGEE.

V is TRBV7-9 and J is TRBJ2-3; D is unresolved. Germline assignment: CDR1 SEHNR and CDR2 FQNEAQ (reference sequence). Trimming removed 3 bases at V and 1 base at J, with 5 bases between. The CDR3 totals 13 residues. DNA for the CDR3: TGTGCCAGCAGCTTGCAGGGCACAGATACGCAGTATTTT. This sequence encodes CASSLQGTDTQYF.

This clone was seen just once. V is TRBV9 and J is TRBJ2-6; TRBD2 might be the D (6 bases). V lost 0 bases and J 5 bases, leaving 9 bases between the germline ends. CDR1 and CDR2 (germline): SGDLS, YYNGEE. The CDR3 runs 15 residues. The CDR3 coding sequence is TGTGCCAGCAGCGTAGCTGGAGGGAGGGCCAACGTCCTGACTTTC. Amino acid sequence: CASSVAGGRANVLTF.

This clone was counted only a few times. The gene calls are TRBV12-5 and TRBJ2-5; possibly TRBD1 for D (5 bases). The CDR3 has 17 residues. V was cut by 2 bases and J by 2 bases, with 18 bases left in between. In germline, CDR1 is LGHNT, CDR2 FRNRAP. CDR3 nucleotides: TGTGCTAGTGGTTTGCCTCAGACAGTTTGGGAACAAGAGACCCAGTACTTC. As protein: CASGLPQTVWEQETQYF.

The chain uses TRBV7-3 and TRBJ1-6; TRBD1 agrees at 8 bases. The V segment lost 4 bases and the J segment 9 bases; nucleotides outside the gene matches: 2. Looked up from germline, CDR1 is SGHTA and CDR2 is FQGTGA. The CDR3 contains 13 residues. The chain's CDR3 is CASSSDRGSPLHF. The DNA of the CDR3 is TGTGCCAGCAGCTCAGACAGGGGTTCACCCCTCCACTTT.

The chain couples TRBV19 to TRBJ2-1, with D possibly being TRBD1 (6 bases). The ends were cut back, 7 bases at V and 0 bases at J, with 10 bases in the middle. CDR3 length: 14 residues. CDR1 LNHDA and CDR2 SQIVND come from the germline V gene (reference sequence). The CDR3 DNA follows: TGTGCCAGTATAAAAGGGGGCTCCTACAATGAGCAGTTCTTC. Protein: CASIKGGSYNEQFF.

The V and J genes are TRBV25-1 and TRBJ2-1, with a tentative D call TRBD1 (5 bases). V lost 5 bases, J lost 10 bases, and 12 bases lay in between. This CDR3 has 12 amino acids. Per germline, CDR1 MGHDK and CDR2 SYGVNS. The CDR3 DNA reads as TGTGCCAGCAGTCACGACGACAGAGAGCAGTTCTTC. Translated: CASSHDDREQFF.

In the case of this clone: The germline gene is not matched at one end of the junction; a read error may be the cause. This chain joins TRBV7-9 and TRBJ2-2; 7 positions agree with TRBD1. This CDR3 is 16 amino acids long. Germline CDR1 reads SEHNR; CDR2 reads FQNEAQ (reference sequence). In nucleotides, the CDR3 is TGTGCCAGCAGCTTAGGACAGGGTTCGAAGACCGGGGAGCTGTTTTTT. This sequence encodes CASSLGQGSKTGELFF.

J is TRBJ2-1 and V is TRBV7-3; possibly TRBD2 for D (5 bases). The CDR3 is made up of 15 amino acids. V dropped 8 bases and J dropped 6 bases, with 20 bases sitting between them. The germline V gene encodes CDR1 SGHTA and CDR2 FQGTGA. The CDR3 spells CASAKGGGRPNEQFF. The CDR3 coding sequence is TGTGCCAGCGCGAAGGGTGGAGGCCGGCCCAATGAGCAGTTCTTC.

The V gene is TRBV11-2, the J gene TRBJ1-6, with 10 bases fitting TRBD1. The ends lost 5 bases at V and 7 bases at J; junction bases unmatched: 5. Per the germline V gene, CDR1 is SGHAT and CDR2 is FQNNGV. This CDR3 contains 15 residues. The CDR3 spells CASSRTTGGNSPLHF. In DNA, the CDR3 is TGTGCCAGCAGCCGGACGACAGGGGGCAATTCACCCCTCCACTTT.

This clone was seen just once. The gene calls are TRBV27 and TRBJ2-1; TRBD2 matches 8 bases. The CDR3 runs 17 residues. The J segment lost 0 bases and the V segment lost 0 bases, leaving 4 bases of the junction unmatched. Per germline, CDR1 MNHEY and CDR2 SMNVEV (reference sequence). CDR3 in amino acids: CASSLSPTSGSYNEQFF. CDR3 DNA: TGTGCCAGCAGTTTATCGCCCACTAGCGGCTCCTACAATGAGCAGTTCTTC.

This clone was recorded once. The chain carries TRBV6-1 and TRBJ2-7; 10 nucleotides match TRBD1. Germline trimming cut 8 bases from V and 3 bases from J; bases unmatched to any gene: 4. Germline V CDR1 and CDR2: MNHNS, SASEGT. CDR3 length equals 13 residues. The CDR3 bases are TGTGCCAGCGACCGGGACAGGGGCTACGAGCAGTACTTC. Its protein is CASDRDRGYEQYF.

Comments on this clone: The sample carries other DNA sequences with the same CDR3. The chain couples TRBV20-1 to TRBJ2-3, with D maybe TRBD1 (5 bases). The germline V and J ends were trimmed by 6 bases and 6 bases, with 10 bases remaining between them. Germline CDR1 and CDR2: DFQATT and SNEGSKA (reference sequence). The CDR3 extends over 11 amino acids. CDR3 sequence reads: CSAPRVDTQYF. In DNA, the CDR3 is TGCAGTGCGCCCAGGGTTGATACGCAGTATTTT.

The rearrangement links TRBV7-6 to TRBJ1-1, with 9 positions matching TRBD1. Germline V lookup: CDR1 SGHVS, CDR2 FNYEAQ. The CDR3 sequence is 15 residues long. After removal of 5 bases from V and 0 bases from J, the junction contained 4 bases not matched to a gene. The CDR3 loop reads CASSTGQGLNTEAFF. CDR3 DNA sequence: TGTGCCAGCAGCACCGGACAGGGGCTGAACACTGAAGCTTTCTTT.

The V gene is TRBV28, the J gene TRBJ1-2; TRBD1 matches 8 bases. The ends lost 8 bases at V and 3 bases at J; junction bases unmatched: 8. The CDR3 has 14 residues. Germline V gives CDR1 MDHEN, CDR2 SYDVKM. CDR3 loop: CASQWTGSDYGYTF. The DNA of the CDR3 is TGTGCCAGCCAATGGACAGGGTCGGACTATGGCTACACCTTC.

The chain links TRBV28 to TRBJ2-1, with 13 nucleotides matching TRBD2. Per the germline V gene, CDR1 is MDHEN and CDR2 is SYDVKM. V shed 5 bases, J shed 2 bases, and the junction held 12 bases outside the gene matches. The CDR3 is made up of 19 amino acids. CDR3 DNA: TGTGCCAGCAGTCCGCAGACTAGCGGGAGGACTGGCGCCTACAATGAGCAGTTCTTC. Translated: CASSPQTSGRTGAYNEQFF.

This clone turned up a few times. V usage is TRBV14 and J usage is TRBJ2-7, with 13 bases lining up with TRBD2. The J segment lost 4 bases and the V segment lost 5 bases, leaving 5 bases of the junction unmatched. This CDR3 spans 15 amino acids. From germline, CDR1 is SGHDN and CDR2 FVKESK. Here the CDR3 reads CASSFGTSGIYEQYF. The CDR3 DNA follows: TGTGCCAGCAGCTTCGGGACTAGCGGGATATACGAGCAGTACTTC.

This clone was counted only a few times. The chain uses TRBV5-4 and TRBJ2-7; 8 positions match TRBD1. Trimming took 4 bases from V and 3 from J; bases not matched to a gene: 9. The CDR3 spans 15 residues. CDR1 and CDR2 (germline): SGHNT, YYREEE (reference sequence). The CDR3 here is CASSPGGAENYEQYF. DNA for the CDR3: TGTGCCAGCAGCCCAGGGGGCGCGGAGAACTACGAGCAGTACTTC.

In its sample, this clone was seen once. This chain links TRBV28 with TRBJ1-1; 7 bases match TRBD1. The ends lost 8 bases at V and 3 bases at J; junction bases unmatched: 9. The CDR3 contains 14 residues. Germline values: CDR1 MDHEN, CDR2 SYDVKM. The CDR3 bases are TGTGCCAGCCGACAGGGATGGATTCACACTGAAGCTTTCTTT. Its protein product is CASRQGWIHTEAFF.

The J gene is TRBJ1-2, the V gene TRBV6-1; possibly TRBD1 for D (5 bases). Trimming shortened V by 0 bases and J by 7 bases, and 15 bases separated the two germline ends. Germline CDR1 MNHNS, CDR2 SASEGT. CDR3 length equals 15 residues. The DNA for the CDR3 is TGTGCCAGCAGTGAAGCTTCGGGGGAACGGGGTGGCTACACCTTC. This gives the protein CASSEASGERGGYTF.

The chain combines TRBV28 with TRBJ2-7, with a tentative D call TRBD1 (5 bases). Between the trimmed V and J ends, which lost 6 bases and 4 bases, there was a span of 19 bases. CDR3 length: 15 residues. Germline V lookup: CDR1 MDHEN, CDR2 SYDVKM. This CDR3 is CASRLQGNRLYEQYF. The CDR3 region has the DNA TGTGCCAGCAGACTCCAGGGCAATCGCCTTTACGAGCAGTACTTC.

In its sample, this clone was seen once. V gene TRBV18 combines with J gene TRBJ2-3, with 10 bases aligning to TRBD1. This CDR3 is 17 amino acids long. Trimming at V came to 0 bases and at J to 4 bases, leaving 7 bases not matched to a gene. Germline V lookup: CDR1 KGHSH, CDR2 LQKENI. CDR3 residues: CASSPPTGTGVPDTQYF. DNA of the CDR3: TGTGCCAGCTCACCACCTACTGGGACAGGGGTTCCAGATACGCAGTATTTT.

This clone appeared a single time. The V gene is TRBV10-1, the J gene TRBJ2-2; D remains unclear. Trimming removed 3 bases from V and 6 bases from J, with 14 bases in between. Germline V gives CDR1 WNHNN, CDR2 SYGVQD (reference sequence). This CDR3 is 15 amino acids long. CDR3 sequence (DNA): TGCGCCAGCAGTGATGAGACACTTGCCTCCGGGGAGCTGTTTTTT. Protein sequence: CASSDETLASGELFF.

This clone occurred once. This rearrangement joins TRBV7-4 to TRBJ1-1; no clear D gene. V dropped 3 bases and J dropped 4 bases, with 15 bases sitting between them. CDR3 length equals 15 residues. CDR1 and CDR2 from the germline V gene are SGHVT and SQSDAQ. CDR3 DNA sequence: TGTGCCAGCAGCTTGTGCATTTTGTGGGCCACTGAAGCTTTCTTT. Amino acids: CASSLCILWATEAFF.